The following is a T cell receptor (beta chain) sequence with its context. The target antigen is unknown. Isolated RNA was reverse transcribed in full, so expressed TCRB transcripts were sequenced. Naive, central memory and regulatory T cell samples yielded about 3.57 million reads on average. TCRdb's copy holds only in-frame clones and misses some; the assay was immunoSEQ multiplex PCR. The top ten clones hold 0.015% to 0.02% of a sample with 200,000 to 250,000 clones, approximately 13% of them seen once. The sample comes from a study of beta chain features in type 1 diabetes. Overall study findings and caveats: Insertions at VDJ junctions were less frequent in type 1 diabetes patients. These patients also deleted more nucleotides at the same junctions. No resolution was reached here on whether HLA type influences TCRB rearrangement. Patients and controls would be equally affected if PCR favored shorter templates. Among all four CD4+ subsets, Type 1 diabetes patients had TCRB CDR3s that were moderately but significantly shorter.

The TCR originated in a man aged 30 to 45 with type 1 diabetes. Material: naive CD4+ T cells from blood.

CDR3 amino acids: CASTQTGGGKTQYF. Here the CDR3 DNA reads TGTGCCAGCACCCAGACAGGGGGTGGGAAGACCCAGTACTTC. This chain connects TRBV6-5 to TRBJ2-5; 9 bases align to TRBD1. The CDR3 contains 14 residues. Germline trimming cut 7 bases from V and 6 bases from J; bases unmatched to any gene: 9. Germline CDR1 MNHEY, CDR2 SVGAGI.